The 25 T cell receptor beta chains below were found in one sample sequenced in a study of human CD8 memory T cell subsets. Libraries of TCR beta chains were produced by 5' RACE (UMI-labeled). TCRdb re-called the 5' RACE reads and catalogs CDR3 proteins one per entry, DNA excluded. The sample table includes some 5,400 distinct CDR3 sequences. Sequenced: CD8+ T cells from PBMCs. The receptors here all came from a human donor in good health.

V and J are TRBV4-3 and TRBJ2-3; TCRdb proposes TRBD1, but this gene call is untestable without DNA. Per germline, CDR1 LGHNA and CDR2 YSLEER. The length of the CDR3 is 15 residues. The CDR3 sequence: CASSPSQGSSDTQYF.

The rearrangement uses TRBV15 and TRBJ2-1; the D gene TCRdb calls, TRBD1, cannot be checked with no DNA. Germline V lookup: CDR1 LNHNV, CDR2 YYDKDF (reference sequence). This CDR3 has 13 amino acids. The CDR3 sequence: CATSLGQGSEQFF.

The chain carries TRBV12-3 or TRBV12-4 and TRBJ1-1; TCRdb designates TRBD1, a call that cannot be tested without DNA. The CDR3 consists of 12 residues. CDR3 protein: CASRPGGAEAFF.

The chain combines TRBV5-1 with TRBJ2-1. This CDR3 is 13 amino acids long. Germline CDR1 and CDR2: SGHRS and YFSETQ. The CDR3 protein is CASSADFYNEQFF.

This clonotype is medium-sized by frequency. V usage is TRBV28 and J usage is TRBJ1-5; the TRBD1 assignment by TCRdb is unverifiable without DNA. Germline assignment: CDR1 MDHEN and CDR2 SYDVKM. This CDR3 has 15 residues. The CDR3: CASSLEGQGQQPQHF.

This clonotype registers medium-sized (0.01 to 0.1%) by frequency. This chain joins TRBV24-1 and TRBJ1-2; TCRdb lists TRBD1, though no DNA is available to test this call. Per the germline V gene, CDR1 is KGHDR and CDR2 is SFDVKD. This CDR3 is built from 14 residues. CDR3 residues: CATSDNRGNYGYTF.

In terms of frequency, this clonotype is medium-sized. The chain combines TRBV4-1 with TRBJ1-1; the TRBD1 assignment by TCRdb is unverifiable without DNA. The CDR3 is 15 amino acids. The V gene's germline CDR1 is MGHRA and CDR2 YSYEKL. CDR3: CASSHPQGVLTEAFF.

The J gene is TRBJ1-5, the V gene TRBV10-2. The germline V gene has CDR1 WSHSY and CDR2 SAAADI. The CDR3 covers 12 residues. The CDR3 is CASSESPQPQHF.

This sequence joins TRBV19 and TRBJ2-1; TCRdb's assignment of TRBD2 cannot be checked, as there is no DNA. The CDR3 is 14 residues long. Germline V gives CDR1 LNHDA, CDR2 SQIVND (reference sequence). The CDR3 sequence is CASTIAGGLNEQFF.

The chain is built from TRBV7-2 and TRBJ1-1; TCRdb's assignment of TRBD1 cannot be checked, as there is no DNA. This CDR3 has 13 residues. Germline V gives CDR1 SGHTA, CDR2 FQGNSA. This CDR3 is CASSPQGAPEAFF.

Frequency places this clonotype as medium-sized (0.01 to 0.1%). V usage is TRBV10-2 and J usage is TRBJ2-2; TCRdb's assignment of TRBD1 cannot be checked, as there is no DNA. Per the germline V gene, CDR1 is WSHSY and CDR2 is SAAADI. This CDR3 spans 11 amino acids. The CDR3 spells CASGRGEELFF.

CDR3 sequence: CSARDRFLAGEGGELFF. The chain is built from TRBV20-1 and TRBJ2-2; as DNA is missing, the TRBD2 call by TCRdb cannot be tested. CDR1 and CDR2 (germline): DFQATT, SNEGSKA (reference sequence). This CDR3 region has 17 residues.

The V call is TRBV7-9, the J call TRBJ2-7; no DNA is available, so the TRBD1 call from TCRdb remains unchecked. The germline CDR1 and CDR2 sequences are SEHNR and FQNEAQ (reference sequence). The CDR3 runs 17 residues. The CDR3 sequence is CASSPTVGRGSSYEQYF.

V usage is TRBV5-4 and J usage is TRBJ2-1. Looked up from germline, CDR1 is SGHNT and CDR2 is YYREEE (reference sequence). The CDR3 is made up of 13 amino acids. This CDR3 reads CASSSSRDNEQFF.

The chain joins TRBV3-1 to TRBJ2-5; the TCRdb call, TRBD2, lacks DNA for checking. This CDR3 is 15 amino acids long. Germline-derived CDR1 and CDR2 are LGHDT and YNNKEL (reference sequence). CDR3 region: CASSHKTSGQETQYF.

The chain links TRBV27 to TRBJ2-1; absent DNA, TCRdb's TRBD2 call cannot be checked. This CDR3 comprises 16 residues. Germline assignment: CDR1 MNHEY and CDR2 SMNVEV (reference sequence). The CDR3 reads CASSPVDSGRGAEQFF.

This chain joins TRBV27 and TRBJ1-2. This CDR3 comprises 14 residues. The V gene's germline CDR1 is MNHEY and CDR2 SMNVEV (reference sequence). The CDR3 here is CASSLLAGNYGYTF.

This clonotype ranks as medium-sized in terms of frequency. This rearrangement joins TRBV15 to TRBJ2-5. The CDR3 spans 13 residues. Germline loops: CDR1 LNHNV, CDR2 YYDKDF (reference sequence). The CDR3 region is CATSRPHEETQYF.

The V gene is TRBV28, the J gene TRBJ1-5. The CDR3 loop spans 15 amino acids. Germline values: CDR1 MDHEN, CDR2 SYDVKM. CDR3 protein: CASSLVVSGNQPQHF.

The V and J genes are TRBV12-3 or TRBV12-4 and TRBJ2-2. The CDR3 covers 18 residues. The CDR3 loop reads CASSSMTGSRPNTGELFF.

The chain has TRBV11-3 and TRBJ2-3; with no DNA, the TCRdb D assignment of TRBD2 cannot be verified. Germline V gene sequence: CDR1 SGHNT, CDR2 YENEEA. The CDR3 is 15 amino acids. The CDR3: CASSAGTSGGDTQYF.

This clonotype ranks as medium-sized in terms of frequency. The V call is TRBV28, the J call TRBJ1-1. The CDR3 sequence is 15 residues long. Germline assignment: CDR1 MDHEN and CDR2 SYDVKM. The chain's CDR3 is CASSLQNTLTTEAFF.

CDR3 residues: CASSPGEYPEQYF. The chain combines TRBV6-6 with TRBJ2-7; checking the TCRdb D call of TRBD1 is not possible without DNA. The CDR3 length is 13 residues. The germline gives CDR1 MNHNY, CDR2 SVGAGI (reference sequence).

V and J are TRBV7-2 and TRBJ2-1; the D call from TCRdb, TRBD2, cannot be confirmed without DNA. CDR1 SGHTA and CDR2 FQGNSA come from the germline V gene. The CDR3 has 17 residues. CDR3 amino acids: CASSLALRLEDYNEQFF.

V and J are TRBV12-5 and TRBJ2-3; TCRdb returns TRBD1, unconfirmable since there is no DNA. Germline CDR1 reads LGHNT; CDR2 reads FRNRAP. CDR3 length: 14 amino acids. The CDR3 here is CATHFKGTTDTQYF.